These T cell receptor beta chains were read from a single sample in a study of T cell responses to AZD1222 COVID-19 vaccine. Only in-frame clones appear in the TCRdb table, and some are missing; sequencing was by immunoSEQ multiplex PCR. Of 100,000 or so clones listed, 85% to 90% are singletons. Here the sequenced sample was peripheral blood, taken on day 0 of AZD1222 vaccination. The origin of the receptors is an adult in good health. The CDR3 runs from the conserved cysteine through the conserved F or W. A D gene is named only where the DNA matches it firmly. Clone size is shown for a subset of rows, as once, few, many or a class of expanded clone.

V gene: TRBV7-8; J gene: TRBJ1-5; D gene: NA; clone size: few; CDR3 protein: CASSLNGPQHF; CDR3 DNA: TGTGCCAGCAGCCTAAATGGGCCCCAGCATTTT
V gene: TRBV28; J gene: TRBJ1-2; D gene: NA; clone size: NA; CDR3 protein: CASSSSWGYTF; CDR3 DNA: TGTGCCAGCAGTTCGAGTTGGGGCTACACCTTC
V gene: TRBV20-1; J gene: TRBJ1-4; D gene: NA; clone size: NA; CDR3 protein: CSANEGLPTNEKLFF; CDR3 DNA: TGCAGTGCTAATGAGGGGTTACCAACTAATGAAAAACTGTTTTTT
V gene: TRBV11-3; J gene: TRBJ2-1; D gene: TRBD1; clone size: NA; CDR3 protein: CASSPGQGGHEGQFF; CDR3 DNA: TGTGCCAGCAGCCCGGGACAGGGGGGACACGAAGGCCAGTTCTTC
V gene: TRBV30; J gene: TRBJ1-2; D gene: TRBD1; clone size: NA; CDR3 protein: CAWRGQGVPYGYTF; CDR3 DNA: TGTGCCTGGAGAGGGCAGGGGGTTCCCTATGGCTACACCTTC
V gene: TRBV7-3; J gene: TRBJ2-1; D gene: NA; clone size: NA; CDR3 protein: CASGNNNEQFF; CDR3 DNA: TGTGCCAGCGGCAATAACAATGAGCAGTTCTTC
V gene: TRBV7-2; J gene: TRBJ1-1; D gene: NA; clone size: once; CDR3 protein: CASTPGVGQGRTEAFF; CDR3 DNA: TGTGCCAGCACCCCCGGAGTGGGCCAGGGAAGAACTGAAGCTTTCTTT
V gene: TRBV5-5; J gene: TRBJ1-1; D gene: NA; clone size: NA; CDR3 protein: CASSLGGNTEAFF; CDR3 DNA: TGTGCCAGCAGCTTGGGTGGGAACACTGAAGCTTTCTTT
V gene: TRBV11-1; J gene: TRBJ1-2; D gene: NA; clone size: NA; CDR3 protein: CASSLPERPYGYTF; CDR3 DNA: TGTGCCAGCAGCTTACCGGAACGCCCCTATGGCTACACCTTC
V gene: TRBV7-3; J gene: TRBJ2-7; D gene: NA; clone size: once; CDR3 protein: CASNTRIGYEQYF; CDR3 DNA: TGTGCCAGCAACACCCGAATAGGCTACGAGCAGTACTTC
V gene: TRBV9; J gene: TRBJ2-3; D gene: NA; clone size: NA; CDR3 protein: CASSGRGGHDTQYF; CDR3 DNA: TGTGCCAGCAGTGGGAGGGGGGGCCACGATACGCAGTATTTT
V gene: TRBV7-3; J gene: TRBJ2-2; D gene: TRBD1; clone size: NA; CDR3 protein: CASSPPGQGITGELFF; CDR3 DNA: TGTGCCAGCAGCCCACCGGGACAGGGGATTACCGGGGAGCTGTTTTTT
V gene: TRBV5-4; J gene: TRBJ2-7; D gene: NA; clone size: once; CDR3 protein: CASSLGPTGSSYEQYF; CDR3 DNA: TGTGCCAGCAGCTTAGGCCCGACAGGTAGCTCCTACGAGCAGTACTTC
V gene: TRBV28; J gene: TRBJ1-2; D gene: NA; clone size: NA; CDR3 protein: CASSPINRVGYTF; CDR3 DNA: TGTGCCAGCAGCCCTATTAACAGGGTAGGCTACACCTTC
V gene: TRBV7-3; J gene: TRBJ1-2; D gene: NA; clone size: few; CDR3 protein: CASSLSGGTNYGYTF; CDR3 DNA: TGTGCCAGCAGCTTAAGTGGGGGGACTAACTATGGCTACACCTTC
V gene: TRBV6-1; J gene: TRBJ2-7; D gene: TRBD2; clone size: once; CDR3 protein: CASSEWTSASYEQYF; CDR3 DNA: TGTGCCAGCAGTGAATGGACTAGCGCCTCCTACGAGCAGTACTTC
V gene: TRBV9; J gene: TRBJ1-2; D gene: NA; clone size: NA; CDR3 protein: CASSVESRGSLNGYTF; CDR3 DNA: TGTGCCAGCAGCGTAGAGTCTCGGGGATCTCTGAATGGCTACACCTTC
V gene: TRBV5-1; J gene: TRBJ1-4; D gene: NA; clone size: NA; CDR3 protein: CASSSRPGMGEKLFF; CDR3 DNA: TGCGCCAGCAGCTCGCGCCCAGGGATGGGTGAAAAACTGTTTTTT